The sequence of this T cell receptor (beta chain) was determined in a study of blood T cell repertoires in COVID-19. Across the whole study: Collection of acute and convalescent COVID-19 samples took place in the United States, Italy and Spain. PBMCs, B-cell-depleted T cells, or T cells provided the cDNA or gDNA that made up the material.

The V segment lost 6 bases and the J segment 5 bases; nucleotides outside the gene matches: 6. CDR1 SGHVS and CDR2 FQNEAQ come from the germline V gene. This CDR3 region has 15 residues. As processed by the authors: Reference gene primer amplification in the assay estimated nucleated cell counts. Sequencing used immunoSEQ multiplex PCR; TCRdb keeps in-frame clones, though not all of them. V, J and clone size reflect that table, while D and trimming were determined from the DNA. Of tens of thousands of clones listed, 76% were seen once; the top ten hold roughly 6.7%. The sequenced material came from peripheral blood. The clonotype comes from a woman aged 50 to 60 with active or convalescent COVID-19. The chain couples TRBV7-8 to TRBJ2-2, with 10 bases identical to TRBD2. The CDR3 sequence is CASSLPAGGTGELFF. The CDR3, as DNA: TGTGCCAGCAGTCTCCCAGCGGGGGGGACCGGGGAGCTGTTTTTT.